The 15 T cell receptor beta chains reported below all come from one sample, sequenced in a study of blood T cell repertoires in COVID-19. Data came from immunoSEQ multiplex PCR; TCRdb stores just in-frame clones and leaves some out. The repertoire holds approximately 100,000 clones, with roughly four fifths as singletons. The sequencing input was peripheral blood. Receptor source: a woman in her fifties or sixties with acute or convalescent COVID-19.

The chain recombines TRBV11-3 with TRBJ2-1; D might be TRBD2 (6 bases). V was cut by 5 bases and J by 4 bases, with 9 bases left in between. This CDR3 has 13 amino acids. Germline V gives CDR1 SGHNT, CDR2 YENEEA. This CDR3 reads CASSLRGYNEQFF. CDR3 nucleotide sequence: TGTGCCAGCAGCCTCCGGGGGTACAATGAGCAGTTCTTC. Combining the CDR3 with reference TRBV11-3 and TRBJ2-1 gives the whole variable domain EAGVVQSPRYKIIEKKQPVAFWCNPISGHNTLYWYLQNLGQGPELLIRYENEEAVDDSQLPKDRFSAERLKGVDSTLKIQPAELGDSAVYLCASSLRGYNEQFFGPGTRLTVL.

The chain recombines TRBV4-1 with TRBJ1-1; TRBD1 is a possible D gene (5 bases). The germline V gene encodes CDR1 MGHRA and CDR2 YSYEKL. The V end was cut by 5 bases, the J end by 2 bases, with 15 bases between. CDR3 length: 15 residues. CDR3 in DNA: TGCGCCAGCAGCGGCAGGGCCCAAAGAAACACTGAAGCTTTCTTT. Translation: CASSGRAQRNTEAFF.

This rearrangement joins TRBV30 to TRBJ2-4, with 7 bases that match TRBD2. The CDR3 sequence is 13 residues long. Germline assignment: CDR1 GTSNPN and CDR2 SVGIG (reference sequence). V shed 4 bases, J shed 9 bases, and the junction held 9 bases outside the gene matches. The CDR3: CAWNIGGSGIQYF. Here the CDR3 DNA reads TGTGCCTGGAATATCGGGGGGTCGGGCATTCAGTACTTC.

V is TRBV18 and J is TRBJ1-6; 7 positions match TRBD1. Per the germline V gene, CDR1 is KGHSH and CDR2 is LQKENI. This CDR3 has 14 residues. V dropped 2 bases and J dropped 7; count of bases not matched to a gene: 2. The CDR3 sequence is CASSPGQENSPLHF. CDR3 sequence (DNA): TGTGCCAGCTCACCAGGACAGGAGAATTCACCCCTCCACTTT.

The chain joins TRBV2 to TRBJ2-5; no clear D gene. Germline CDR1 reads SNHLY; CDR2 reads FYNNEI. CDR3 size: 14 residues. Trimming cost V 4 bases and J 5 bases, with 14 bases left between them. CDR3 residues: CASSGSRVSETQYF. CDR3 nucleotide sequence: TGTGCCAGCAGTGGTAGTCGGGTTTCGGAGACCCAGTACTTC.

This clone was counted once. The chain employs TRBV9 and TRBJ2-7; D uncertain. The length of the CDR3 is 15 residues. Trimming stripped 3 bases from V and 0 bases from J, with 13 bases between. Per germline, CDR1 SGDLS and CDR2 YYNGEE. In nucleotides, the CDR3 is TGTGCCAGCAGCGGCCAAGGCAGCGCCTCCTACGAGCAGTACTTC. It specifies CASSGQGSASYEQYF.

V and J are TRBV9 and TRBJ1-1; D is perhaps TRBD1 (6 bases). Looked up from germline, CDR1 is SGDLS and CDR2 is YYNGEE. This CDR3 spans 15 amino acids. V was pared by 4 bases and J by 1 base, with 14 bases between. CDR3 protein: CASSLQGRENTEAFF. CDR3 nucleotides: TGTGCCAGCAGCTTACAGGGACGGGAGAACACTGAAGCTTTCTTT.

V and J are TRBV28 and TRBJ2-3; D possibly corresponds to TRBD1 (5 bases). Looked up from germline, CDR1 is MDHEN and CDR2 is SYDVKM. This CDR3 spans 17 amino acids. V lost 4 bases to trimming and J lost 4 bases, with 21 bases between them. The CDR3 DNA follows: TGTGCCAGCAGTTATCGAACAGGATCCCCATCGCCAGATACGCAGTATTTT. Encoded protein: CASSYRTGSPSPDTQYF.

CDR3 loop: CASSEEVRVGQPQHF. CDR3 bases: TGTGCCAGCAGTGAAGAGGTCAGGGTGGGCCAGCCCCAGCATTTT. The gene calls are TRBV6-1 and TRBJ1-5, with D tentatively TRBD1 (5 bases). CDR1 and CDR2 (germline): MNHNS, SASEGT. V was shortened by 1 base and J by 7 bases, with 14 bases between the two germline ends. The CDR3 extends over 15 amino acids.

The rearrangement uses TRBV19 and TRBJ2-7; 8 bases align to TRBD1. The V gene's germline CDR1 is LNHDA and CDR2 SQIVND (reference sequence). The CDR3 covers 15 residues. The junction had 8 bases not matched to a gene; V was cut back by 5 bases and J by 2 bases. Here the CDR3 DNA reads TGTGCCAGTAGTGTGAGGACAGGGAACACCTACGAGCAGTACTTC. It encodes CASSVRTGNTYEQYF.

The V gene is TRBV15, the J gene TRBJ2-1, with 8 bases that match TRBD1. CDR3 length equals 15 residues. Trimming cost V 1 base and J 4 bases; bases outside gene matches: 3. Germline-derived CDR1 and CDR2 are LNHNV and YYDKDF (reference sequence). The CDR3 loop reads CATSRVDRVYNEQFF. For the CDR3, the DNA is TGTGCCACCAGCAGAGTGGACAGGGTTTACAATGAGCAGTTCTTC.

The chain has TRBV5-1 and TRBJ2-2; D might be TRBD1 (5 bases). This CDR3 region has 15 residues. Germline lookup yields CDR1 SGHRS and CDR2 YFSETQ. Trimming shortened V by 0 bases and J by 2 bases, and 8 bases separated the two germline ends. CDR3 bases: TGCGCCAGCAGCTTGGGGACATCAAACACCGGGGAGCTGTTTTTT. It encodes CASSLGTSNTGELFF.

This chain uses TRBV9 with TRBJ2-5; 9 bases line up with TRBD1. The junction had 8 bases not matched to a gene; V was cut back by 4 bases and J by 4 bases. The CDR3 consists of 15 residues. Germline loops: CDR1 SGDLS, CDR2 YYNGEE. The CDR3 DNA reads TGTGCCAGCAGCCCTCGGACAGGGGCCGGAGAGACCCAGTACTTC. Translation gives CASSPRTGAGETQYF.

This clone was observed a handful of times. The CDR3 reads CASSLEVAIPYEQYF. DNA of the CDR3: TGTGCCAGCAGCTTGGAGGTAGCAATCCCCTACGAGCAGTACTTC. The chain has TRBV5-4 and TRBJ2-7; D not certain. Between the trimmed V and J ends, which lost 0 bases and 2 bases, there was a span of 12 bases. This CDR3 spans 15 amino acids. Germline V gene sequence: CDR1 SGHNT, CDR2 YYREEE (reference sequence).

The chain employs TRBV20-1 and TRBJ2-5; 7 bases fit TRBD2. From germline, CDR1 is DFQATT and CDR2 SNEGSKA (reference sequence). V shed 3 bases and J 5 bases; nucleotides not matched to a gene: 12. This CDR3 is built from 15 residues. This chain's CDR3 is CSASDPLAAKETQYF. For the CDR3, the DNA is TGCAGTGCTAGTGATCCTCTAGCGGCGAAGGAGACCCAGTACTTC.